Below are 2 T cell receptor beta chains sequenced from a single sample in a study of beta chain features in type 1 diabetes. The whole isolated RNA underwent reverse transcription, so sequencing captured expressed TCRB transcripts. Produced via immunoSEQ multiplex PCR; TCRdb's table is partial and in-frame only. The data contain about 140,000 clones, about a tenth of them seen just once; the ten biggest clones take up 0.65%. The sequencing sample was made of central memory CD4+ T cells from blood. The receptors were gathered from a woman aged 40 to 49 in good health.

The chain links TRBV5-1 to TRBJ1-1, with D hard to call. The CDR3 length is 14 residues. V lost 3 bases and J lost 7, with 16 bases in between. The germline V gene has CDR1 SGHRS and CDR2 YFSETQ. This CDR3 reads CASSSAAGRSEAFF. The CDR3 bases are TGCGCCAGCAGCTCTGCCGCGGGCAGGAGTGAAGCTTTCTTT.

The chain links TRBV7-7 to TRBJ2-6; D is perhaps TRBD1 (6 bases). The CDR3 runs to 18 residues. Germline CDR1 SSHAT, CDR2 FNYEAQ (reference sequence). CDR3 sequence: CASWSLTGTPSGANVLTF. The CDR3 nucleotides read TGTGCTAGCTGGTCCCTGACAGGTACACCCTCTGGGGCCAACGTCCTGACTTTC.